Below are 2 T cell receptor beta chains sequenced from a single sample in a study of early T cells in non-severe SARS-CoV-2 infection. In TCRdb, the 5' RACE reads were re-called with MiXCR into one record per CDR3 protein. Among 20,000 to 30,000 distinct CDR3 sequences listed, about 4.5% were seen once. Sequenced material: whole blood. The receptors were gathered from an adult who was a healthcare worker with PCR-confirmed SARS-CoV-2 infection or an uninfected control (not recorded which).

There are many counts of this clonotype. The chain uses TRBV20-1 and TRBJ2-7; D ambiguous. CDR1 and CDR2 from the germline V gene are DFQATT and SNEGSKA (reference sequence). V was clipped by 1 base and J by 6 bases, with 10 bases between them. The CDR3 consists of 12 residues. The CDR3 DNA reads as TGCAGTGCTAGAGGAGCGAGCTTCGAGCAGTACTTC. Translating gives CSARGASFEQYF.

The sample holds many counts of this clonotype. Its ends do not fully match the called genes, so a read error is possible. V gene TRBV12-3 or TRBV12-4 combines with J gene TRBJ2-1, with 10 nucleotides matching TRBD2. This CDR3 contains 14 residues. The CDR3 loop is CASSLAGVLGEQFF. The CDR3 nucleotides read TGTGCCAGCAGTCTAGCGGGAGTGCTAGGTGAGCAGTTCTTC.